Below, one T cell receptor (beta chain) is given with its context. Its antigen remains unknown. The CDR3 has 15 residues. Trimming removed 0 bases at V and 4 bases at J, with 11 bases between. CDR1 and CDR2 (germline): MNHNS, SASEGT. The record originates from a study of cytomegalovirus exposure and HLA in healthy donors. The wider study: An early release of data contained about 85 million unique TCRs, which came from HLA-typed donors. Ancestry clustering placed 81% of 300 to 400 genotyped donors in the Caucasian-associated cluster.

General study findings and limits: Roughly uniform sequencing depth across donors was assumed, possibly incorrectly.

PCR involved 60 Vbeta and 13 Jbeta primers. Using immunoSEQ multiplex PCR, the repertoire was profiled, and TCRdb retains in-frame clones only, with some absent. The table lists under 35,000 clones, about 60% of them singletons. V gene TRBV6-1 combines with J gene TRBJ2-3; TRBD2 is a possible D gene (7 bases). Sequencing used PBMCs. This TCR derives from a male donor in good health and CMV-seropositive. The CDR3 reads CASSEAGGGADTQYF. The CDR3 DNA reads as TGTGCCAGCAGTGAAGCAGGCGGGGGCGCAGATACGCAGTATTTT.